This TCR beta chain stems from a study of cytomegalovirus exposure and HLA in healthy donors. Study details: There were 85 million or so unique TCRs (from HLA-typed donors) in an early data release.

Regarding this clone: Its antigen is currently unknown.

Overall study results and limits: The number of N-insertions in an Asian-associated ancestry cluster was reportedly below the roughly 620-donor mean in a later analysis.

Despite likely unrecorded immune exposures, the donors were nominally healthy at the time of sampling. Vbeta (60) and Jbeta (13) primers were used in the PCR. Sequencing used immunoSEQ multiplex PCR; TCRdb keeps in-frame clones, though not all of them. Of some 40,000 clones listed, about two thirds are singletons. After removal of 5 bases from V and 2 bases from J, the junction contained 11 bases not matched to a gene. Germline V gene data show CDR1 as SGHVS and CDR2 as FQNEAQ. The CDR3 extends over 16 amino acids. The clonotype was recovered from a man in his sixties in good health and CMV-seropositive. Sequencing was carried out using PBMCs. This chain uses TRBV7-8 with TRBJ2-7, with 8 bases fitting TRBD2. The CDR3 protein is CASSDPGGSSTYEQYF. CDR3 bases: TGTGCCAGCAGCGACCCGGGGGGGAGTTCCACCTACGAGCAGTACTTC.